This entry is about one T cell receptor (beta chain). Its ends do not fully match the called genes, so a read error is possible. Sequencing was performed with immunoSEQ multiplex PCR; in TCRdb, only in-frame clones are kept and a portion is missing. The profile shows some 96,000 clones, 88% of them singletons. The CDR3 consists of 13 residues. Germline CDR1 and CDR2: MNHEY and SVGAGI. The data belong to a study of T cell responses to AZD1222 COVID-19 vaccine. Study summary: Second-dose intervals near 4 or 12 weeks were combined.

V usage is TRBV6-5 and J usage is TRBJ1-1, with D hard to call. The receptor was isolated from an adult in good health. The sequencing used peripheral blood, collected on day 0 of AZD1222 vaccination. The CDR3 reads CASSYSPGADAFF. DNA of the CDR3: TGTGCCAGCAGTTACTCCCCAGGAGCTGATGCTTTCTTT.